What follows describes a single T cell receptor (beta chain). Antigen specificity is unknown. This sample was taken from a study of T cell responses to AZD1222 COVID-19 vaccine. Study-wide findings and caveats: Baseline seropositivity occurred in only a handful of AZD1222 recipients. Along spike, vaccine-associated CD4 TCRs were found throughout, with dominance at 160-218 and 743-854.

The CDR3 totals 16 residues. V lost 2 bases and J lost 5, with 15 bases in between. Per the germline V gene, CDR1 is SGHAT and CDR2 is FQNNGV. Using immunoSEQ multiplex PCR, the repertoire was profiled, and TCRdb retains in-frame clones only, with some absent. The sample yields around 79,000 clones, roughly 85% seen once. The origin of this receptor is an adult in good health. The chain couples TRBV11-2 to TRBJ2-2; D perhaps matches TRBD1 (8 bases). Sequences were derived from peripheral blood, sampled on day 0 of AZD1222 vaccination. CDR3 residues: CASSLNRGGLTGELFF. The CDR3 DNA sequence: TGTGCCAGCAGCTTAAACAGGGGGGGATTAACCGGGGAGCTGTTTTTT.